A single sample is the source of the 18 T cell receptor delta chains below, sequenced in a study of γδ T cells in repeated Plasmodium falciparum infection. TCRdb re-processed the multiplex PCR reads via CATT. The table has approximately 90,000 delta-chain clones, approximately 0.92% seen once. Flow sorting of PBMC yielded separate Vgamma9/Vdelta2+ and Vdelta2-negative gammadelta T cell populations for bulk repertoire analysis. Sequencing used gamma-delta T cells from blood. These TCRs come from a pool of human donors (malaria-infected and uninfected, not separated).

Details on this clone: TCRdb attributes to this sequence the protein of a much larger clone, which differs from the DNA translation at residue 7; a read error is likely, and the protein displayed is translated from the DNA. The J gene is TRDJ1, the V gene TRDV1, with TRDD3 matching 7 bases. TCRdb lists no J gene, so it was determined here by aligning the DNA to germline. The J segment lost 3 bases and the V segment lost 2 bases, leaving 15 bases of the junction unmatched. The length of the CDR3 is 18 residues. Germline CDR1 and CDR2: TSWWSYY and QGS. CDR3 bases: TGTGCTCTTGGGGAAGATGACTGGGGCCGACGGGAGGCCGATAAACTCATCTTT. It encodes CALGEDDWGRREADKLIF.

This clone was seen ten or more times. This sequence is one base from a far larger clone and is likely a read error. Other DNA sequences in the same sample also yield this CDR3. The DNA of the CDR3 is TGTGCTCTTGGGGAACTCCCCGGGGCCGCTGGGGGACGATACACCGACAAACTCATCTTT. Protein sequence: CALGELPGAAGGRYTDKLIF. The chain joins TRDV1 to TRDJ1; 8 bases fit TRDD3. Germline V gene sequence: CDR1 TSWWSYY, CDR2 QGS. This CDR3 is built from 20 residues.

This clone was seen a handful of times. TCRdb has a much larger clone's protein, which differs at residue 15 from the translation of this DNA, likely because of a read error; what is shown is the protein translated from the DNA. This chain uses TRDV2 with TRDJ1, with 13 bases matching TRDD3. Germline CDR1 is GEAIGNYY and CDR2 is EKD. The length of the CDR3 is 19 residues. The CDR3 is CACDPVLGDTPLYTGKLIF. The CDR3 region has the DNA TGTGCCTGTGACCCTGTACTGGGGGATACGCCTTTGTACACCGGTAAACTCATCTTT.

This clone was observed a few times. A read error is the likely source, as a far larger clone sits one nucleotide away. Other DNA sequences in this sample translate to the same CDR3. The chain joins TRDV1 to TRDJ1; no clear D. TCRdb gives no J gene; it was assigned here by matching the DNA to germline. The V and J ends lost 3 bases and 4 bases respectively, with 18 bases between them. The CDR3 is made up of 16 amino acids. Germline CDR1 reads TSWWSYY; CDR2 reads QGS. CDR3: CALGDPLLTGLDKLIF. The CDR3 DNA reads as TGTGCTCTTGGGGATCCTCTGCTTACGGGGCTCGATAAACTCATCTTT.

This clone was counted only a few times. The protein TCRdb lists belongs to a much larger clone and differs from this DNA's translation at residue 15, which points to a read error; the protein shown is made from the DNA. The chain joins TRDV2 to TRDJ1; 11 bases are a match to TRDD3. The J gene is absent in TCRdb and was assigned here via DNA matching to germline. In germline, CDR1 is GEAIGNYY, CDR2 EKD. There are 18 residues in the CDR3. For the CDR3, the DNA is TGTGCCTGTGACACCCTTTTACTGGGGGATAAGATTTCCGATAGACTCATCTTT. Its protein product is CACDTLLLGDKISDRLIF.

This clone was counted at least ten times. One base separates it from a far larger clone, so it is likely a read error. Additional DNA sequences in this sample encode the identical CDR3. This rearrangement joins TRDV2 to TRDJ1, with TRDD3 identical over 11 bases. CDR3 length: 19 amino acids. The germline gives CDR1 GEAIGNYY, CDR2 EKD. The CDR3 protein is CACDTLVLGDRGDTDKLIF. The CDR3 nucleotides read TGTGCCTGCGACACCCTCGTACTGGGGGATAGGGGAGACACCGATAAACTCATCTTT.

This clone occurred many times. The rearrangement uses TRDV1 and TRDJ1, with 7 positions matching TRDD3. CDR1 TSWWSYY and CDR2 QGS come from the germline V gene. Unmatched junction bases numbered 7, after V lost 0 bases and J lost 3 bases. The CDR3 is 16 residues long. The CDR3 protein is CALGELPGGSPDKLIF. Written as DNA, the CDR3 is TGTGCTCTTGGGGAACTCCCCGGGGGATCCCCCGATAAACTCATCTTT.

This clone was observed a few times. Given a far larger clone just one base away, this is likely a sequencing read error. The identical CDR3 is also encoded by other nucleotide sequences in the sample. The chain joins TRDV1 to TRDJ1; possible D gene TRDD2, 5 bases. As TCRdb names no J gene, one was assigned here on the basis of a DNA match to germline. The germline gives CDR1 TSWWSYY, CDR2 QGS. The CDR3 covers 16 residues. Here the CDR3 reads CALGELSFFYTDKLIF. The CDR3 DNA reads as TGTGCTCTTGGGGAACTCTCCTTCTTCTACACCGACAAACTCATCTTT.

A note on this clone: The TCRdb protein, from a much larger clone, departs from this DNA's translation at residue 15, likely by read error; the protein shown derives from the DNA. The chain uses TRDV2 and TRDJ2; 9 bases fit TRDD3. The length of the CDR3 is 17 residues. Germline V gene data show CDR1 as GEAIGNYY and CDR2 as EKD. The CDR3 nucleotides read TGTGCCTGTGACACGGTGGGGGATAACGGCTTGACAGCACAACCCTTCTTT. Amino acids: CACDTVGDNGLTAQPFF.

This clone was detected a few times. The TCRdb record carries a much larger clone's protein, which differs from this DNA's translation at residue 8; a read error is the likely cause, and the protein listed here is the DNA translation. J is TRDJ1 and V is TRDV2, with 7 bases that match TRDD3. Germline CDR1 and CDR2: GEAIGNYY and EKD. This CDR3 spans 18 amino acids. Trimming took 3 bases from V and 0 from J; bases not matched to a gene: 15. CDR3 coding DNA: TGTGCCTGTGACGCCATTAATGCTGGGGGCCTGTACACCGATAAACTCATCTTT. Translating gives CACDAINAGGLYTDKLIF.

This clone was detected ten times or more. Only one base separates this from a far larger clonotype, so it likely reflects a read error. The sample has other DNA sequences that encode this CDR3 too. The chain carries TRDV2 and TRDJ1; D is perhaps TRDD3 (6 bases). TCRdb carries no J gene annotation; the J gene was assigned here by matching the DNA with germline. Germline V gene lookup returns CDR1 GEAIGNYY and CDR2 EKD. V was pared by 5 bases and J by 0 bases, with 15 bases between. The CDR3 length is 15 residues. The CDR3 nucleotides are TGTGCCTGTGTGCTAAACTGGGCCTACACCGATAAACTCATCTTT. Its protein product is CACVLNWAYTDKLIF.

This clone turned up a few times. A much larger clone lies a single base off, so this may be a read error. V usage is TRDV1 and J usage is TRDJ1; D is perhaps TRDD3 (6 bases). The J gene, left out of TCRdb, was set here by checking the DNA against germline. Trimming pared 5 bases from V and 3 bases from J, leaving 31 bases between. Per germline, CDR1 TSWWSYY and CDR2 QGS. The CDR3 is made up of 20 amino acids. CDR3 nucleotide sequence: TGTGCTCTTGGGAACCCTTTTGAGATCTCGGGGATGAAAGTCTCCGATAAACTCATCTTT. The encoded protein is CALGNPFEISGMKVSDKLIF.

This clone was counted only a few times. This DNA's translation and the protein TCRdb lists, from a much larger clone, do not match at residue 7, likely due to a read error; the protein shown is translated from the DNA. The rearrangement uses TRDV2 and TRDJ1; tentative D call: TRDD3 (6 bases). In the absence of a J gene in TCRdb, the DNA was matched to germline to assign it here. The CDR3 extends over 16 amino acids. V lost 1 base to trimming and J lost 1 base, with 15 bases between them. Germline assignment: CDR1 GEAIGNYY and CDR2 EKD. CDR3 in amino acids: CACDTGMYRITDKLIF. The CDR3 DNA sequence: TGTGCCTGTGACACGGGGATGTATAGGATCACCGATAAACTCATCTTT.

This clone was picked up a small number of times. Translating this DNA gives a protein that differs at residue 15 from the TCRdb one, which belongs to a much larger clone; a read error is likely, and the protein shown is this translation. The chain links TRDV1 to TRDJ1; D is uncertain. The CDR3 runs 19 residues. The V gene's germline CDR1 is TSWWSYY and CDR2 QGS. CDR3 sequence (DNA): TGTGCTCTTGGGGACAATAAATTTCGCTGTTCCCCGTACACCGGTAAACTCATCTTT. Its translation: CALGDNKFRCSPYTGKLIF.

In its sample, this clone was seen many times. The translation of this DNA and the TCRdb protein of a much larger clone differ at residue 10, probably owing to a read error; the protein shown here is translated from the DNA. V and J are TRDV2 and TRDJ1; 9 nucleotides line up with TRDD3. Germline V CDR1 and CDR2: GEAIGNYY, EKD. V trimming: 3 bases; J trimming: 3 bases; junction bases outside the gene matches: 31. The CDR3 contains 23 residues. This CDR3 reads CACDLRHLEDLLGDTPRSDKLIF. The CDR3 nucleotides are TGTGCCTGTGACCTTCGCCATCTAGAGGATTTACTGGGGGACACACCCCGCTCCGATAAACTCATCTTT.

The sample holds a few counts of this clone. TCRdb's protein, taken from a much larger clone, differs from this DNA's translation at residue 5, likely owing to a read error; the protein displayed comes from the DNA. J is TRDJ1 and V is TRDV1; tentative D call: TRDD2 (5 bases). The CDR3 sequence is 13 residues long. Germline values: CDR1 TSWWSYY, CDR2 QGS. V lost 4 bases to trimming and J lost 1 base, with 7 bases between them. CDR3 residues: CALGVLTTDKLIF. CDR3 DNA sequence: TGTGCTCTTGGGGTCCTAACCACCGATAAACTCATCTTT.

This clone has only a few counts. TCRdb assigns this DNA the protein of a much larger clone, which departs from its translation at residue 17; this likely reflects a read error, and the protein shown comes from translating the DNA. This chain links TRDV1 with TRDJ1; possibly TRDD3 for D (6 bases). This CDR3 contains 22 residues. Trimming pared 1 base from V and 3 bases from J, leaving 33 bases between. From germline, CDR1 is TSWWSYY and CDR2 QGS. The CDR3 loop reads CALGEPRRRDTRTPFHPDKLIF. In nucleotides, the CDR3 is TGTGCTCTTGGGGAACCTCGGAGAAGAGATACGCGGACACCATTCCACCCCGATAAACTCATCTTT.

This clone was seen many times. TCRdb has a much larger clone's protein, which differs at residue 13 from the translation of this DNA, likely because of a read error; what is shown is the protein translated from the DNA. This sequence joins TRDV3 and TRDJ1; D not resolved. Germline V CDR1 and CDR2: TVYSNPD, GDNSRS (reference sequence). The CDR3 totals 16 residues. CDR3: CAFIRPCRGYTDQLIF. The CDR3 nucleotides read TGTGCCTTCATCCGACCCTGTCGGGGTTACACCGATCAACTCATCTTT.